The next 17 T cell receptor beta chains were all read from a single sample in a study of T cell repertoires in cytomegalovirus infection. TCRdb ran MiXCR on the reads and lists one entry per CDR3 protein. The sample lists about 230,000 distinct CDR3 sequences; roughly 22% were seen once. Sequencing was done on a sample of CD8+ T cells from PBMCs. The source is a human donor in good health (CMV status not recorded). Some clones in this sample may be carry-over from other donors' samples.

This clonotype was observed many times. The chain combines TRBV7-6 with TRBJ2-3, with D perhaps given as TRBD1 or TRBD2 (6 bases each). Germline V CDR1 and CDR2: SGHVS, FNYEAQ. The CDR3 runs to 16 residues. V shed 5 bases and J shed 2 bases, with 17 bases lying between them. The DNA for the CDR3 is TGTGCCAGCAGCGTAAAGGCCGGGGGCCCCACAGATACGCAGTATTTT. Encoded protein: CASSVKAGGPTDTQYF. The complete variable domain, with remaining parts taken from reference TRBV7-6 and TRBJ2-3, reads GAGVSQSPRYKVTKRGQDVALRCDPISGHVSLYWYRQALGQGPEFLTYFNYEAQQDKSGLPNDRFSAERPEGSISTLTIQRTEQRDSAMYRCASSVKAGGPTDTQYFGPGTRLTVL.

This clonotype was found a few times. The CDR3 region is CASRPTSGGSVYEQYF. The CDR3 DNA is TGTGCCAGCAGGCCCACTAGCGGGGGGTCCGTCTACGAGCAGTACTTC. The chain uses TRBV12-3 or TRBV12-4 and TRBJ2-7; 12 positions match TRBD2. V shed 6 bases and J 3 bases; nucleotides not matched to a gene: 9. CDR3 length: 16 residues.

In regard to this clonotype: The junction and the germline gene differ at one end; a read error may be behind it. The chain links TRBV5-4 to TRBJ2-1; TRBD2 aligns across 7 bases. Germline V gene data show CDR1 as SGHNT and CDR2 as YYREEE (reference sequence). The CDR3 runs to 16 residues. The chain's CDR3 is CASSFWEGYPYSEQFF. The CDR3 bases are TGTGCCAGCAGCTTTTGGGAGGGATACCCCTACAGTGAGCAGTTCTTC.

The chain has TRBV2 and TRBJ2-7; D is unclear. Germline CDR1 is SNHLY and CDR2 is FYNNEI. Trimming stripped 6 bases from V and 1 base from J, with 10 bases between. This CDR3 has 13 residues. The chain's CDR3 is CASSASISYEQYF. CDR3 coding DNA: TGTGCCAGCAGCGCGAGTATTTCCTACGAGCAGTACTTC. Drawing the rest from reference TRBV2 and TRBJ2-7, the complete variable domain is EPEVTQTPSHQVTQMGQEVILRCVPISNHLYFYWYRQILGQKVEFLVSFYNNEISEKSEIFDDQFSVERPDGSNFTLKIRSTKLEDSAMYFCASSASISYEQYFGPGTRLTVT.

This clonotype was counted a few times. The chain employs TRBV20-1 and TRBJ2-1; D gene uncertain. Deletions cut 0 bases from V and 0 bases from J, with 9 bases between. The germline V gene encodes CDR1 DFQATT and CDR2 SNEGSKA (reference sequence). The CDR3 totals 15 residues. The CDR3 region is CSARDPTVSYNEQFF. The CDR3 bases are TGCAGTGCTAGAGATCCAACAGTCTCCTACAATGAGCAGTTCTTC.

This sequence joins TRBV7-9 and TRBJ2-2; 12 nucleotides match TRBD2. The CDR3 is 16 residues long. J gave up 7 bases and V 3 bases, and 6 bases lay outside the gene matches. CDR1 and CDR2 (germline): SEHNR, FQNEAQ (reference sequence). CDR3 sequence reads: CASSLKTSGGIGELFF. Here the CDR3 DNA reads TGTGCCAGCAGCTTGAAGACTAGCGGGGGAATCGGGGAGCTGTTTTTT.

The genes are TRBV5-1 and TRBJ1-3; TRBD1 agrees at 7 bases. This CDR3 contains 15 residues. J gave up 0 bases and V 4 bases, and 4 bases lay outside the gene matches. Looked up from germline, CDR1 is SGHRS and CDR2 is YFSETQ. Written as DNA, the CDR3 is TGCGCCAGCAGCCCCCGGACAGGCTCTGGAAACACCATATATTTT. This codes for CASSPRTGSGNTIYF. Supplemented by reference TRBV5-1 and TRBJ1-3, the full variable domain reads KAGVTQTPRYLIKTRGQQVTLSCSPISGHRSVSWYQQTPGQGLQFLFEYFSETQRNKGNFPGRFSGRQFSNSRSEMNVSTLELGDSALYLCASSPRTGSGNTIYFGEGSWLTVV.

This clonotype turned up a few times. The rearrangement uses TRBV9 and TRBJ2-7; D unresolved. Germline CDR1 reads SGDLS; CDR2 reads YYNGEE. V was cut by 4 bases and J by 6 bases, with 14 bases left in between. The CDR3 is 13 residues long. The DNA of the CDR3 is TGTGCCAGCAGCCCCTATCTAGGGTCCGAGCAGTACTTC. Amino acid sequence: CASSPYLGSEQYF.

The chain uses TRBV20-1 and TRBJ1-1; D perhaps matches TRBD1 (6 bases). CDR3 length: 13 residues. The V gene's germline CDR1 is DFQATT and CDR2 SNEGSKA (reference sequence). Trimming took off 6 bases at V and 3 bases at J, with 14 bases between the two ends. DNA of the CDR3: TGCAGTGCCTATTCTCCAGGGGACACTGAAGCTTTCTTT. Residues: CSAYSPGDTEAFF.

The chain employs TRBV19 and TRBJ2-1, with 10 bases lining up with TRBD2. CDR3 length equals 17 residues. The V segment lost 2 bases and the J segment 3 bases; nucleotides outside the gene matches: 7. The germline CDR1 and CDR2 sequences are LNHDA and SQIVND (reference sequence). The CDR3 coding sequence is TGTGCCAGTAGTATACGGGCTAGCGGGGGACACTACAATGAGCAGTTCTTC. Its translation: CASSIRASGGHYNEQFF.

V usage is TRBV13 and J usage is TRBJ2-1, with D perhaps TRBD1 (6 bases). Germline V gene lookup returns CDR1 PRHDT and CDR2 FYEKMQ (reference sequence). V was pared by 5 bases and J by 8 bases, with 22 bases between. CDR3 size: 16 residues. CDR3 in amino acids: CASSNFPSTGTDEQFF. In DNA, the CDR3 is TGTGCCAGCAGCAACTTCCCCTCGACAGGTACGGATGAGCAGTTCTTC. The full variable domain, in which reference TRBV13 and TRBJ2-1 provide the parts outside the CDR3, is AAGVIQSPRHLIKEKRETATLKCYPIPRHDTVYWYQQGPGQDPQFLISFYEKMQSDKGSIPDRFSAQQFSDYHSELNMSSLELGDSALYFCASSNFPSTGTDEQFFGPGTRLTVL.

The chain is built from TRBV6-2 or TRBV6-3 and TRBJ2-5, with D possibly TRBD1 on 5 matching bases. V was cut by 6 bases and J by 5 bases, with 22 bases left in between. Germline CDR1 reads MNHEY; CDR2 reads SVGEGT. The CDR3 covers 16 residues. The CDR3 bases are TGTGCCAGCAGCCCGCAGGGCCCACAAGGACGGGAGACCCAGTACTTC. Translation gives CASSPQGPQGRETQYF.

Worth noting for this clonotype: A much larger clone differs by one base, so this may be a read error. The conserved closing phenylalanine or tryptophan is absent in this CDR3, likely reflecting a read error. The chain carries TRBV11-2 and TRBJ2-1, with D unclear. The CDR3 has 12 residues. The V gene lost 2 bases and the J gene lost 6 bases, with 5 bases spanning the gap. Germline CDR1 and CDR2: SGHAT and FQNNGV. In DNA form, the CDR3 reads TGTGCCAGCAGCTTAATGCGCAATGAGCAGTTCTTA. This encodes CASSLMRNEQFL.

The J gene is TRBJ2-5, the V gene TRBV15, with no clear D. The germline V gene has CDR1 LNHNV and CDR2 YYDKDF (reference sequence). The CDR3 loop spans 13 amino acids. V was cut by 6 bases and J by 0 bases, with 8 bases left in between. CDR3 in DNA: TGTGCCACCAGTTGGGTCAACCAAGAGACCCAGTACTTC. It codes for CATSWVNQETQYF.

This CDR3 reads CASSLVGGSREQYF. The DNA of the CDR3 is TGTGCCAGCAGTTTGGTGGGGGGCTCCAGGGAGCAGTACTTC. The V and J genes are TRBV6-6 and TRBJ2-7; TRBD1 or TRBD2 may be the D gene (6 bases each). The CDR3 length is 14 residues. V was trimmed by 4 bases and J by 7 bases, leaving 17 bases between them. Germline V gene lookup returns CDR1 MNHNY and CDR2 SVGAGI (reference sequence).

At least ten counts were recorded for this clonotype. In DNA form, the CDR3 reads TGTGCCAGCAGCTTAAGGTCTGCGGGGGGGCCGAGAAACATTCAGTACTTC. It yields the protein CASSLRSAGGPRNIQYF. The chain has TRBV7-2 and TRBJ2-4, with TRBD2 matching over 9 bases. The germline V gene encodes CDR1 SGHTA and CDR2 FQGNSA. With 2 bases clipped from V and 6 bases from J, the junction kept 11 bases outside the gene matches. There are 17 residues in the CDR3.

This clonotype was recorded at least ten times. The chain recombines TRBV4-1 with TRBJ1-2; perhaps TRBD1 as D (6 bases). The V and J ends lost 3 bases and 10 bases respectively, with 12 bases between them. The CDR3 length is 12 residues. Germline CDR1 MGHRA, CDR2 YSYEKL. The CDR3 region has the DNA TGCGCCAGCAGCCAGGAACAGGGAGACTACACCTTC. Translation: CASSQEQGDYTF.